The clone carrying this TCR beta chain has a handful of counts. Its antigen is not known. This sample was taken from a study of identical twins. TCRdb re-derived calls from the 5' RACE reads in MiXCR, one entry per CDR3 protein. The sample lists under 450,000 distinct CDR3 sequences, less than 20% occurring once. Germline CDR1 reads SEHNR; CDR2 reads FQNEAQ (reference sequence). V lost 8 bases, J lost 5 bases, and 12 bases lay in between. The CDR3 is made up of 12 amino acids. Study-wide findings and caveats: Excess sharing between twins was weaker in beta out-of-frame sequences.

The chain recombines TRBV7-9 with TRBJ2-5; D unresolved. The sequence was collected from a man in his fifties or sixties in good health. The sequenced material came from naive T cells sorted from blood. Here the CDR3 DNA reads TGTGCCAGCGGTGACGTCCGGGAGACCCAGTACTTC. Its protein is CASGDVRETQYF.